Listed below are T cell receptor beta chains from one sample, sequenced in a study of shared clonotypes between healthy human individuals. The data were produced by immunoSEQ multiplex PCR, yet TCRdb's version contains in-frame clones alone and is incomplete. The sample holds roughly 1 million clones, around four fifths seen once. Material: memory CD4+ T cells sorted from blood. The receptors come from a man younger than 35 in good health. Both conserved end residues are part of each CDR3. D genes are given only for firm matches. A clone size is listed for some rows: how often the clone was seen (once, few, many), or a class if it is expanded.

>TRBJ2-5|.|TRBD2|TRBV7-7
CASSLSGRQETQYF
TGTGCTAGCAGCCTTAGCGGGAGGCAAGAGACCCAGTACTTC
>TRBJ1-4|.|.|TRBV5-1
CASSRTAATNEKLFF
TGCGCCAGCAGTCGGACGGCGGCAACTAATGAAAAACTGTTTTTT
>TRBJ1-1|.|.|TRBV2
CASSEQGSTEAFF
TGTGCCAGCAGTGAACAAGGAAGCACTGAAGCTTTCTTT
>TRBJ1-1|.|TRBD1|TRBV5-1
CASSLRGTGIGDTEAFF
TGCGCCAGCAGCTTGCGCGGGACAGGGATAGGCGACACTGAAGCTTTCTTT
>TRBJ2-2|.|.|TRBV25-1
CASRRQEHGELFF
TGTGCCAGCAGGAGACAGGAGCACGGGGAGCTGTTTTTT
>TRBJ1-2|few|TRBD1|TRBV6-1
CAIGTESNYGYTF
TGTGCCATAGGGACAGAGTCTAACTATGGCTACACCTTC
>TRBJ1-5|.|.|TRBV6-5
CASSYGGLWQPQHF
TGTGCCAGCAGTTACGGGGGACTCTGGCAGCCCCAGCATTTT
>TRBJ2-7|.|.|TRBV10-3
CAISPQGSEQYF
TGTGCCATCAGTCCCCAGGGGTCCGAGCAGTACTTC
>TRBJ2-7|.|.|TRBV30
CASAWGMGQYF
TGTGCCTCCGCTTGGGGGATGGGGCAGTACTTC
>TRBJ2-7|.|TRBD1|TRBV10-3
CAIKTGEVDEQYF
TGTGCCATTAAGACAGGGGAGGTCGACGAGCAGTACTTC
>TRBJ1-1|few|.|TRBV5-1
CASSLGRGTVTEAFF
TGCGCCAGCAGCTTGGGTCGGGGAACAGTCACTGAAGCTTTCTTT
>TRBJ2-3|.|TRBD2|TRBV19
CASSIQGLADTQYF
TGTGCCAGTAGTATTCAGGGACTAGCGGATACGCAGTATTTT
>TRBJ1-2|.|TRBD1|TRBV4-1
CASSLRDRGTVTF
TGCGCCAGCAGCCTACGGGACAGGGGTACGGTCACCTTC
>TRBJ1-2|.|.|TRBV28
CASSLPSPGAYYGYTF
TGTGCCAGCAGTTTACCGTCCCCTGGGGCTTACTATGGCTACACCTTC
>TRBJ2-7|.|TRBD1|TRBV6-1
CASTWGQRDEQYF
TGTGCCAGCACCTGGGGACAGAGGGACGAGCAGTACTTC
>TRBJ2-1|.|.|TRBV28
CASSQLNNEQFF
TGTGCCAGCAGTCAGTTGAACAATGAGCAGTTCTTC
>TRBJ2-1|.|.|TRBV7-9
CASSREFGGPAANEQFF
TGTGCCAGCAGCCGGGAATTCGGGGGTCCCGCGGCCAATGAGCAGTTCTTC
>TRBJ2-3|few|.|TRBV28
CASSFAPELTDTQYF
TGTGCCAGCAGTTTCGCCCCGGAGCTCACAGATACGCAGTATTTT
>TRBJ1-4|.|TRBD1|TRBV10-3
CAISSGTGVEKLFF
TGTGCCATCAGCTCCGGGACAGGGGTGGAAAAACTGTTTTTT
>TRBJ2-1|.|.|TRBV11-2
CASSFGHNNEQFF
TGTGCCAGCAGCTTCGGACATAACAATGAGCAGTTCTTC
>TRBJ2-2|.|TRBD1|TRBV5-1
CASSKGTGGNTGELFF
TGCGCCAGCAGCAAAGGGACAGGGGGCAACACCGGGGAGCTGTTTTTT
>TRBJ1-6|.|.|TRBV5-1
CASSLAGQSNSPLHF
TGCGCCAGCAGCTTAGCTGGACAGTCGAATTCACCCCTCCACTTT
>TRBJ1-2|.|.|TRBV5-1
CASSFDGNYGYTF
TGCGCCAGCAGCTTCGACGGGAACTATGGCTACACCTTC
>TRBJ1-4|few|.|TRBV2
CASSEEVSEKLFF
TGTGCCAGCAGTGAAGAGGTGTCTGAAAAACTGTTTTTT
>TRBJ2-7|.|.|TRBV19
CARSGWTPIQNEQYF
TGTGCCAGATCTGGTTGGACGCCAATACAGAACGAGCAGTACTTC
>TRBJ2-7|.|.|TRBV18
CASSPPTSPSYEQYF
TGTGCCAGCTCACCACCAACATCCCCCTCCTACGAGCAGTACTTC
>TRBJ2-4|.|.|TRBV18
CASSALAKNIQYF
TGTGCCAGCTCAGCTTTAGCCAAAAACATTCAGTACTTC
>TRBJ2-3|once|TRBD1|TRBV10-2
CASSESSRDRASRRADTQYF
TGCGCCAGCAGTGAGTCTTCGAGGGACAGGGCCTCACGCAGAGCAGATACGCAGTATTTT
>TRBJ2-1|.|TRBD2|TRBV30
CAWVASGSSYNEQFF
TGTGCCTGGGTCGCTAGCGGGAGCTCCTACAATGAGCAGTTCTTC
>TRBJ1-4|many|.|TRBV19
CASSIGGYGEKLFF
TGTGCCAGTAGTATTGGAGGGTACGGCGAAAAACTGTTTTTT
>TRBJ2-5|.|.|TRBV5-1
CASSTGSVGLETQYF
TGCGCCAGCAGCACCGGAAGTGTGGGGTTAGAGACCCAGTACTTC
>TRBJ2-1|.|.|TRBV5-4
CASSPDPLLNEQFF
TGTGCCAGCAGCCCAGACCCTCTCTTGAATGAGCAGTTCTTC
>TRBJ2-5|.|TRBD2|TRBV4-1
CASSQGLAGVETQYF
TGCGCCAGCAGCCAAGGACTAGCGGGAGTAGAGACCCAGTACTTC
>TRBJ2-7|.|TRBD2|TRBV6-1
CASSALAGPGIHEQYF
TGTGCCAGCAGTGCCCTAGCGGGGCCCGGTATCCACGAGCAGTACTTC
>TRBJ1-1|.|.|TRBV27
CASRNRFGTEAFF
TGTGCCAGCAGAAACCGATTCGGCACTGAAGCTTTCTTT
>TRBJ2-3|.|.|TRBV11-2
CASSLDPQTDTQYF
TGTGCCAGCAGCTTAGATCCACAGACAGATACGCAGTATTTT
>TRBJ2-1|.|TRBD1|TRBV27
CASSSGQGGNEQFF
TGTGCCAGCAGTTCGGGACAGGGGGGCAATGAGCAGTTCTTC